This section outlines one T cell receptor beta chain sequence together with its context. The sample originates from a study of blood T cell repertoires in COVID-19. Study details: There were acute and convalescent COVID-19 samples, and they came from the United States, Italy and Spain. PBMCs, B-cell-depleted T cells, or T cells provided the cDNA or gDNA that made up the material.

The CDR3 length is 15 residues. CDR1 and CDR2 from the germline V gene are MNHEY and SVGAGI. V shed 4 bases, J shed 6 bases, and the junction held 3 bases outside the gene matches. In the original processing: For nucleated cells, counts were estimated from reference gene primer amplification. Sequenced by immunoSEQ multiplex PCR; TCRdb stores in-frame clones only, minus some. The DNA was the basis for D and trimming; V, J and clone size are from that table. Among some 120,000 clones, around 87% were seen once, and the ten largest hold 3% to 4%. This clonotype was obtained from a woman in her sixties with acute or convalescent COVID-19. The J gene is TRBJ2-1, the V gene TRBV6-5, with 13 bases fitting TRBD2. The sequenced sample was peripheral blood. CDR3 sequence reads: CASSLLAGGRNEQFF. Written as DNA, the CDR3 is TGTGCCAGCAGTTTACTAGCGGGAGGGCGCAATGAGCAGTTCTTC.